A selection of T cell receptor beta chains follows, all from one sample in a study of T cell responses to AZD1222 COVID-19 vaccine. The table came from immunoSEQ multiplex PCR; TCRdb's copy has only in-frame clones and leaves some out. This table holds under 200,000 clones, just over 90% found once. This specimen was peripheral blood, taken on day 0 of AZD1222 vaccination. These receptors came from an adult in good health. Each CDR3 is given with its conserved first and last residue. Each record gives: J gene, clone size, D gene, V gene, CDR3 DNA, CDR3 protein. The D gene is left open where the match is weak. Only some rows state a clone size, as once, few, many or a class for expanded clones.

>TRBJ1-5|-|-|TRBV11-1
TGTGCCAGCAGCCACGCCGGGGGAAATCAGCCCCAGCATTTT
CASSHAGGNQPQHF
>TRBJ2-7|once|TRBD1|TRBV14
TGTGCCAGCAGCCATTCCGGACAGGGCCTATACGAGCAGTACTTC
CASSHSGQGLYEQYF
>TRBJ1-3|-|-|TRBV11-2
TGTGCCAGCAGCTTAGTTCAGGTCTCTGGAAACACCATATATTTT
CASSLVQVSGNTIYF
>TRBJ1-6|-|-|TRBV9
TGTGCCAGCAGCGGGGACGGAAATTCACCCCTCCACTTT
CASSGDGNSPLHF
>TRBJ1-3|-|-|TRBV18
TGTGCCAGCTCACCACCCGACGGCGGCTCTGGAAACACCATATATTTT
CASSPPDGGSGNTIYF
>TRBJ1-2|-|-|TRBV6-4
TGTGCCAGCAGCGTCGACGGTAACTATGGCTACACCTTC
CASSVDGNYGYTF
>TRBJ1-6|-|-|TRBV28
TGTGCCAGCAGTCCTTTAAGTTCACCCCTCCACTTT
CASSPLSSPLHF
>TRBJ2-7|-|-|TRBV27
TGTGCCAGCAGTTTAACGGCTCTATCCTACGAGCAGTACTTC
CASSLTALSYEQYF
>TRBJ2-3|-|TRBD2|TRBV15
TGTGCCACCAGGCCTAGCGGGGTAGATACGCAGTATTTT
CATRPSGVDTQYF
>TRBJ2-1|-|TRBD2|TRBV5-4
TGTGCCAGCAGCCTGGGACTAGCGGGGGGTGATGAGCAGTTCTTC
CASSLGLAGGDEQFF
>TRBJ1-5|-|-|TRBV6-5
TGTGCCAGCAGGGCGGGGCTCTCCCAGCCCCAGCATTTT
CASRAGLSQPQHF
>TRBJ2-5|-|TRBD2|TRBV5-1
TGCGCCAGCAGCCCCAGCGGGAATACCCAGTACTTC
CASSPSGNTQYF
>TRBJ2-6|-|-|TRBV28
TGTGCCAGCAGTGGGGACAATCTCTCTGGGGCCAACGTCCTGACTTTC
CASSGDNLSGANVLTF
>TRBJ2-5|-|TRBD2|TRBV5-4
TGTGCCAGCAGCCCCGCCAGCGGGGATCAAGAGACCCAGTACTTC
CASSPASGDQETQYF
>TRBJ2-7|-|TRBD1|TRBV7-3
TGTGCCAGCAGCCCTGGGACAGGCGAATACGAGCAGTACTTC
CASSPGTGEYEQYF
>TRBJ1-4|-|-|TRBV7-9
TGTGCCAGCAGCTTACAGGGTTGGGGTAATGAAAAACTGTTTTTT
CASSLQGWGNEKLFF
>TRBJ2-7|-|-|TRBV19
TGTGCCAGTAGTATATCAGTGGGGCAGGGGCTCTACGAGCAGTACTTC
CASSISVGQGLYEQYF
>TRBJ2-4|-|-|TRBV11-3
TGTGCCAGCAGCCCCCGCACAGGGTCCAAAAACATTCAGTACTTC
CASSPRTGSKNIQYF
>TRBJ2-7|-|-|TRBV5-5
TGTGCCAGCAGCTCCGCTGGGGGAGAGCACGAGCAGTACTTC
CASSSAGGEHEQYF
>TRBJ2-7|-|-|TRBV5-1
TGCGCCAGCAGCACCGGACAGACAGCCTACGAGCAGTACTTC
CASSTGQTAYEQYF
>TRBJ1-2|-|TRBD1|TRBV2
TGTGCCAGCACATGGACAGGGCTGGGCTACACCTTC
CASTWTGLGYTF
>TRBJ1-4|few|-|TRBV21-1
TGTGCCAGCAGCAGAAAATTCGTCCCAACTAATGAAAAACTGTTTTTT
CASSRKFVPTNEKLFF
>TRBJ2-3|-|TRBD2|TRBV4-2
TGTGCCAGCAGCCTGACGGGACTAGCCCTAAGCACAGATACGCAGTATTTT
CASSLTGLALSTDTQYF
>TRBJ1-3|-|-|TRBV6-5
TGTGCCAGCAGTTACTCGAATCAGGGGAGAAGCACCATATATTTT
CASSYSNQGRSTIYF
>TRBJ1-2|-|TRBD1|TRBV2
TGTGCCAGCACCGGACAGGTGGGACCTAGGAGATATGGCTACACCTTC
CASTGQVGPRRYGYTF
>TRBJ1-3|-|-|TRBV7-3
TGTGCCAGCAGCCAAAACTCTGGAAACACCATATATTTT
CASSQNSGNTIYF
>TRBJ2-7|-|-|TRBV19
TGTGCCAGTAATCAAGGGATTCGAGCCTACGAGCAGTACTTC
CASNQGIRAYEQYF
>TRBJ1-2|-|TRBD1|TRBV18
TGTGCCAGCTCACAGGGGGCGCAGAGCTATGGCTACACCTTC
CASSQGAQSYGYTF
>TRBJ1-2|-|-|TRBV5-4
TGTGCCAGCAGCCTATCTGGCACCGCGCGGGGCTACACCTTC
CASSLSGTARGYTF
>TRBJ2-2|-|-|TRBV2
TGTGCCAGCACCCAGGGACGGCCGAACACCGGGGAGCTGTTTTTT
CASTQGRPNTGELFF
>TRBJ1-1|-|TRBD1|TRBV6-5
TGTGCCAGCAGTTACTCGAGGCAGGGGGTAGCTGAAGCTTTCTTT
CASSYSRQGVAEAFF
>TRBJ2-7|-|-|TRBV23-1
TGCGCCAGCACTTTTCCCACCATTCGCTACGAGCAGTACTTC
CASTFPTIRYEQYF
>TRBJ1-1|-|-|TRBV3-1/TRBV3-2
TGTGCCAGCAGCCAAGGAAGGGTTGAAGCTTTCTTT
CASSQGRVEAFF
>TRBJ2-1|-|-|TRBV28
TGTGCCAGCAGCCTCCTGGGACAAGACTACAATGAGCAGTTCTTC
CASSLLGQDYNEQFF
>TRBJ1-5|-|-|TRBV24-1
TGTGCCACCCAGGGAGGCAATCAGCCCCAGCATTTT
CATQGGNQPQHF
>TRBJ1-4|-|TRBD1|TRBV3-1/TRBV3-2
TGTGCCAGCAGCCAAGAGATAGGGGGCGACGGTAATGAAAAACTGTTTTTT
CASSQEIGGDGNEKLFF
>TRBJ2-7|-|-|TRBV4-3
TGCGCCAGCAGCCAAGATCCGCAGGTAGGGACCTACGAGCAGTACTTC
CASSQDPQVGTYEQYF
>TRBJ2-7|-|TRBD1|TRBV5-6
TGTGCCAGCAGCGCCGCCGGACAGGGGTACGACGAGCAGTACTTC
CASSAAGQGYDEQYF
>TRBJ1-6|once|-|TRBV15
TGTGCCACCAGCAGAGATCCGGGGAATTCACCCCTCCACTTT
CATSRDPGNSPLHF
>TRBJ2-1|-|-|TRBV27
TGTGCCAGCAGGTCGACTACAGGGCGACCCTACAATGAGCAGTTCTTC
CASRSTTGRPYNEQFF
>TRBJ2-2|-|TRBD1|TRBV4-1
TGCGCCAGCAGCCGGTCAGGACAGGGGACCGGGGAGCTGTTTTTT
CASSRSGQGTGELFF
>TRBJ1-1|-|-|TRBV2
TGTGCCAGCACTTACCGGTCTGACACTGAAGCTTTCTTT
CASTYRSDTEAFF
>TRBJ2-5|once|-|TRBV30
TGTGCCTGGAGTCCCCCTAGGTGGGACCGCGTCCAAGAGACCCAGTACTTC
CAWSPPRWDRVQETQYF
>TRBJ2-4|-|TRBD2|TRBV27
TGTGCCACCCTAGGAGGTGTCCGGGGGGTGTGGATTCAGTACTTC
CATLGGVRGVWIQYF
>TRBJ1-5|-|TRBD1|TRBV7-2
TGTGCCAGCAGTATCCAGGGGGCTCACAATCAGCCCCAGCATTTT
CASSIQGAHNQPQHF
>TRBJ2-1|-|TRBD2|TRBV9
TGTGCCAGCAGCGAGCGGGGGGGCGCGTACAATGAGCAGTTCTTC
CASSERGGAYNEQFF
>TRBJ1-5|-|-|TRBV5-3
TGTGCCAGAAGTCGCATCGAGGTCCCATATAGCAATCAGCCCCAGCATTTT
CARSRIEVPYSNQPQHF
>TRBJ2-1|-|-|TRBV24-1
TGTGCCACCAGTGATTCGGGCGGGTTCGGAAATGAGCAGTTCTTC
CATSDSGGFGNEQFF
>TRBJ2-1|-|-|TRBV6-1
TGTGCCAGCAGTGAAAGAACGACTAGAGACAATGAGCAGTTCTTC
CASSERTTRDNEQFF
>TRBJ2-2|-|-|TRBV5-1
TGCGCCAGCAGCCCACGGGACACCGGGGAGCTGTTTTTT
CASSPRDTGELFF
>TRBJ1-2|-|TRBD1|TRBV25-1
TGTGCCAGCAGTGAAACGAGGGACAGTTACTACACCTTC
CASSETRDSYYTF
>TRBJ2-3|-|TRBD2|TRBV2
TGTGCCAGCAGTGAAGGATTTGGCAGAGCGGGGGGGCAGAACACAGATACGCAGTATTTT
CASSEGFGRAGGQNTDTQYF
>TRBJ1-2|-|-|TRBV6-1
TGTGCCAGCAGTGAATCTGAGGGGTTCTATGGCTACACCTTC
CASSESEGFYGYTF